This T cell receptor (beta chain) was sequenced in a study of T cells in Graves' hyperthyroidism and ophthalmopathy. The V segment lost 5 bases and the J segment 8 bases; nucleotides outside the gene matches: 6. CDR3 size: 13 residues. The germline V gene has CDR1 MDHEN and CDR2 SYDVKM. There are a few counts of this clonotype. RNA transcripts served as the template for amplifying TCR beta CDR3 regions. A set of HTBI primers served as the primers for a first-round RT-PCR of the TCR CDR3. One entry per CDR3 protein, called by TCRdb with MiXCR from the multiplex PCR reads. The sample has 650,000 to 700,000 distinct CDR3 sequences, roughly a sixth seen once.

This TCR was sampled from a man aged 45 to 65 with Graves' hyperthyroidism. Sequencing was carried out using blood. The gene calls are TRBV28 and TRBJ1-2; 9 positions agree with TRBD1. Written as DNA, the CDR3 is TGTGCCAGCAGTGTACAGGGGGCCGAAGGCTACACCTTC. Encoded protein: CASSVQGAEGYTF.